These T cell receptor beta chains were read from a single sample in a study of Graves' ophthalmopathy and Graves' hyperthyroidism. TCRdb analysed the multiplex PCR reads with MiXCR anew, one entry per CDR3 protein. Found here are approximately 1.2 million distinct CDR3 sequences, 35% to 40% of them singletons; the top ten hold 11%. Sequencing input: peripheral blood or thyroid tissue (not recorded which). The source is an adult man with Graves' hyperthyroidism. CDR3s include the opening cysteine and the closing phenylalanine or tryptophan. D genes are given only for firm matches. The size entry is marked missing in some rows and otherwise reads once, few, many or a size class.

CDR3nt: TGTGCCAGCAGCAACAGGGGGGTGGACGAGCAGTACTTC; CDR3aa: CASSNRGVDEQYF; abundance: many; v_gene: TRBV2; d_gene: TRBD1; j_gene: TRBJ2-7
CDR3nt: TGTGCCATCCGGGAACAGATAGGGGGTACCTACGAGCAGTACTTC; CDR3aa: CAIREQIGGTYEQYF; abundance: many; v_gene: TRBV10-3; d_gene: NA; j_gene: TRBJ2-7
CDR3nt: TGCGCCAGCAGCCAAGATCAGCGCAGCTCCTACGAGCAGTACTTC; CDR3aa: CASSQDQRSSYEQYF; abundance: many; v_gene: TRBV4-3; d_gene: NA; j_gene: TRBJ2-7
CDR3nt: TGTGCCAGCAGCTCTAGTTACAACTATGGCTACACCTTC; CDR3aa: CASSSSYNYGYTF; abundance: many; v_gene: TRBV7-2; d_gene: NA; j_gene: TRBJ1-2
CDR3nt: TGTGCCAGTGAAACCCGGACAGGGACTAATTCACCCCTCCACTTT; CDR3aa: CASETRTGTNSPLHF; abundance: NA; v_gene: TRBV2; d_gene: TRBD1; j_gene: TRBJ1-6
CDR3nt: TGTGCCATCAGCAACGAGGGGAATTCACCCCTCCACTTT; CDR3aa: CAISNEGNSPLHF; abundance: NA; v_gene: TRBV10-3; d_gene: NA; j_gene: TRBJ1-6
CDR3nt: TGCGCCAGCAGCTTGGAAGGACAGGTCTCCTACGAGCAGTACTTC; CDR3aa: CASSLEGQVSYEQYF; abundance: many; v_gene: TRBV5-1; d_gene: TRBD1; j_gene: TRBJ2-7
CDR3nt: TGTGCCAGCGAGGCTGACAGGGACGAGCAGTACTTC; CDR3aa: CASEADRDEQYF; abundance: few; v_gene: TRBV25-1; d_gene: TRBD1; j_gene: TRBJ2-7
CDR3nt: TGCGCCAGCAGCTTGGTCGGGAGCGGGAGGGCCCGGACCGGGGAGCTGTTTTTT; CDR3aa: CASSLVGSGRARTGELFF; abundance: many; v_gene: TRBV5-1; d_gene: TRBD2; j_gene: TRBJ2-2
CDR3nt: TGCGCCAGCAGTCTGGACGTGAGTAGCAATCAGCCCCAGCATTTT; CDR3aa: CASSLDVSSNQPQHF; abundance: NA; v_gene: TRBV5-1; d_gene: NA; j_gene: TRBJ1-5
CDR3nt: TGCGCCAGCAGCGGAGGGTTGGGCTATGGCTACACCTTC; CDR3aa: CASSGGLGYGYTF; abundance: many; v_gene: TRBV4-3; d_gene: NA; j_gene: TRBJ1-2
CDR3nt: TGCGCCAGCAGATCTACTAGCGGGGGTGTCAAGACCCAGTACTTC; CDR3aa: CASRSTSGGVKTQYF; abundance: NA; v_gene: TRBV4-1; d_gene: TRBD2; j_gene: TRBJ2-5
CDR3nt: TGCGCCAGCAGCTCCGAGGGCAGTACCGGGGAGCTGTTTTTT; CDR3aa: CASSSEGSTGELFF; abundance: NA; v_gene: TRBV4-1; d_gene: NA; j_gene: TRBJ2-2
CDR3nt: TGTGCCAGCAGCGTAACAGGGAGATCGGAGACCCAGTACTTC; CDR3aa: CASSVTGRSETQYF; abundance: once; v_gene: TRBV9; d_gene: NA; j_gene: TRBJ2-5
CDR3nt: TGTGCCAGCAGCTTAACAGGGCCTAATGAAAAACTGTTTTTT; CDR3aa: CASSLTGPNEKLFF; abundance: many; v_gene: TRBV7-2; d_gene: NA; j_gene: TRBJ1-4
CDR3nt: TGTGCCAGTCGACAGGGTGATTCACCCCTCCACTTT; CDR3aa: CASRQGDSPLHF; abundance: many; v_gene: TRBV19; d_gene: TRBD1; j_gene: TRBJ1-6
CDR3nt: TGCGCCAGCAGCCAAGCCCGACGACACGATTCACCCCTCCACTTT; CDR3aa: CASSQARRHDSPLHF; abundance: many; v_gene: TRBV4-3; d_gene: NA; j_gene: TRBJ1-6
CDR3nt: TGCAGCGTTTTGACCAGGGAGACCGCCTACGAGCAGTACTTC; CDR3aa: CSVLTRETAYEQYF; abundance: few; v_gene: TRBV29-1; d_gene: NA; j_gene: TRBJ2-7
CDR3nt: TGTGCCACCAGCAGAGATCAAACCCTGCAGTACTTC; CDR3aa: CATSRDQTLQYF; abundance: NA; v_gene: TRBV15; d_gene: NA; j_gene: TRBJ2-7
CDR3nt: TGTGCCAGCAGCTTGGCCGGGCAGGGGGTAATCGTCGAGCAGTACTTC; CDR3aa: CASSLAGQGVIVEQYF; abundance: NA; v_gene: TRBV5-8; d_gene: TRBD1; j_gene: TRBJ2-7
CDR3nt: TGTGCCAGCAGTGCAGGGGGCGAAGTGGAGCCCCAGCATTTT; CDR3aa: CASSAGGEVEPQHF; abundance: NA; v_gene: TRBV7-2; d_gene: TRBD1; j_gene: TRBJ1-5
CDR3nt: TGTGCCAGCAGTTTATTGGGTAGTGGGGGTTTGTACTTC; CDR3aa: CASSLLGSGGLYF; abundance: NA; v_gene: TRBV27; d_gene: NA; j_gene: TRBJ2-7
CDR3nt: TGCGCCAGCAGCCAAGGGCAGCTCTATGGCTACACCTTC; CDR3aa: CASSQGQLYGYTF; abundance: many; v_gene: TRBV4-3; d_gene: NA; j_gene: TRBJ1-2
CDR3nt: TGTGCCACCAGGGGGCCAGCCGGAGGGCTGTTTTTT; CDR3aa: CATRGPAGGLFF; abundance: NA; v_gene: TRBV15; d_gene: NA; j_gene: TRBJ1-4
CDR3nt: TGTGCCAGCACCGGCCTCTTTGGACAGCAGACCCAGTACTTC; CDR3aa: CASTGLFGQQTQYF; abundance: NA; v_gene: TRBV6-5; d_gene: NA; j_gene: TRBJ2-5
CDR3nt: TGTGCCATCAGTGGGAGTTGGGTCGAGCAGTACTTC; CDR3aa: CAISGSWVEQYF; abundance: many; v_gene: TRBV10-3; d_gene: NA; j_gene: TRBJ2-7
CDR3nt: TGTGCCAGCAAACAACAACAGGGTACTATAGGCTACACCTTC; CDR3aa: CASKQQQGTIGYTF; abundance: many; v_gene: TRBV12-3/TRBV12-4; d_gene: NA; j_gene: TRBJ1-2
CDR3nt: TGCGCCAGCAGCCAAGAGGGCGGACAGGGATATAATTCACCCCTCCACTTT; CDR3aa: CASSQEGGQGYNSPLHF; abundance: NA; v_gene: TRBV2; d_gene: TRBD1; j_gene: TRBJ1-6
CDR3nt: TGTGCCAGCAGCTCCCTAAACGAGCAGTTCTTC; CDR3aa: CASSSLNEQFF; abundance: NA; v_gene: TRBV7-9; d_gene: NA; j_gene: TRBJ2-1
CDR3nt: TGTGCCAGCAGCTGGTTGGGGGCCCGGAGTAATGGCTACACCTTC; CDR3aa: CASSWLGARSNGYTF; abundance: NA; v_gene: TRBV13; d_gene: NA; j_gene: TRBJ1-2
CDR3nt: TGTGCCAGCAGTTACTCGAACGAGCAGTACTTC; CDR3aa: CASSYSNEQYF; abundance: many; v_gene: TRBV6-5; d_gene: NA; j_gene: TRBJ2-7
CDR3nt: TGTGCCAGCAGCTTAGGTCGTAGCGGGACGCAAGAGACCCAGTACTTC; CDR3aa: CASSLGRSGTQETQYF; abundance: few; v_gene: TRBV11-2; d_gene: TRBD2; j_gene: TRBJ2-5
CDR3nt: TGTGCCAGCAGCCACGCCCGTCCTGGGAAACTGTTTTTT; CDR3aa: CASSHARPGKLFF; abundance: many; v_gene: TRBV7-9; d_gene: NA; j_gene: TRBJ1-4
CDR3nt: TGTGCCAGCAGCTTGGTGGGGGGGATTGAGCAGTACTTC; CDR3aa: CASSLVGGIEQYF; abundance: many; v_gene: TRBV5-4; d_gene: TRBD2; j_gene: TRBJ2-7
CDR3nt: TGCGCCAGCAGCCAAGGACAGCCTCTCTCTGGAAACACCATATATTTT; CDR3aa: CASSQGQPLSGNTIYF; abundance: many; v_gene: TRBV4-3; d_gene: NA; j_gene: TRBJ1-3
CDR3nt: TGTGCCAGCAGCCGCGGACAGGATGAGGCTTTCTTT; CDR3aa: CASSRGQDEAFF; abundance: many; v_gene: TRBV9; d_gene: TRBD1; j_gene: TRBJ1-1
CDR3nt: TGTGCCAGCAGCAATGGGACAGGGGACTATGGCTACACCTTC; CDR3aa: CASSNGTGDYGYTF; abundance: NA; v_gene: TRBV7-9; d_gene: TRBD1; j_gene: TRBJ1-2
CDR3nt: TGCGCCAGCAGCAACTGGGACGGTGCGAACACTGAAGCTTTCTTT; CDR3aa: CASSNWDGANTEAFF; abundance: many; v_gene: TRBV5-1; d_gene: NA; j_gene: TRBJ1-1
CDR3nt: TGTGCCAGCAGGGACCAGGGGGGGAACACTGAAGCTTTCTTT; CDR3aa: CASRDQGGNTEAFF; abundance: NA; v_gene: TRBV7-9; d_gene: TRBD1; j_gene: TRBJ1-1
CDR3nt: TGTGCCACCAGCAGAGGGGGGACAGGGGTCGGCTACACCTTC; CDR3aa: CATSRGGTGVGYTF; abundance: NA; v_gene: TRBV15; d_gene: TRBD1; j_gene: TRBJ1-2
CDR3nt: TGTGCCAGCAGCTTTTTACAGAACTATGGCTACACCTTC; CDR3aa: CASSFLQNYGYTF; abundance: many; v_gene: TRBV7-2; d_gene: NA; j_gene: TRBJ1-2
CDR3nt: TGCAGTGCTAGAGATCCCGGGACAGCTAATTCACCCCTCCACTTT; CDR3aa: CSARDPGTANSPLHF; abundance: NA; v_gene: TRBV20-1; d_gene: TRBD1; j_gene: TRBJ1-6
CDR3nt: TGCGCCAGCGGGGTAGGACAGGGGAATTCACCCCTCCACTTT; CDR3aa: CASGVGQGNSPLHF; abundance: many; v_gene: TRBV10-2; d_gene: TRBD1; j_gene: TRBJ1-6
CDR3nt: TGCAGCGCCGACAGGGGGCGCATCAATGAGCAGTTCTTC; CDR3aa: CSADRGRINEQFF; abundance: NA; v_gene: TRBV29-1; d_gene: TRBD1; j_gene: TRBJ2-1
CDR3nt: TGTGCCAGCATCTACCGTTGGGGGCCCTCTGGGGCCAACGTCCTGACTTTC; CDR3aa: CASIYRWGPSGANVLTF; abundance: few; v_gene: TRBV12-3/TRBV12-4; d_gene: NA; j_gene: TRBJ2-6
CDR3nt: TGCGCCAGCAGCTTCGGGGGAATCGATTCACCCCTCCACTTT; CDR3aa: CASSFGGIDSPLHF; abundance: many; v_gene: TRBV5-1; d_gene: NA; j_gene: TRBJ1-6
CDR3nt: TGTGCCAGCAGCGTAGCTTGGGACAGCTTGAACACTGAAGCTTTCTTT; CDR3aa: CASSVAWDSLNTEAFF; abundance: NA; v_gene: TRBV9; d_gene: TRBD1; j_gene: TRBJ1-1
CDR3nt: TGTGCCAGCAGTTCCTACAGGGCTAGGGACACTGAAGCTTTCTTT; CDR3aa: CASSSYRARDTEAFF; abundance: NA; v_gene: TRBV6-5; d_gene: NA; j_gene: TRBJ1-1
CDR3nt: TGCGCCAGCAGCCAGGTCCTGGGGGACGGCTACGAGCAGTACTTC; CDR3aa: CASSQVLGDGYEQYF; abundance: many; v_gene: TRBV4-3; d_gene: NA; j_gene: TRBJ2-7
CDR3nt: TGCAGCGTTGAATTCAACTATGGCTACACCTTC; CDR3aa: CSVEFNYGYTF; abundance: NA; v_gene: TRBV29-1; d_gene: NA; j_gene: TRBJ1-2
CDR3nt: TGCGCCAGCAGCCACCCCCGGGACAGGGGAAGGACCCAGTACTTC; CDR3aa: CASSHPRDRGRTQYF; abundance: NA; v_gene: TRBV5-1; d_gene: TRBD1; j_gene: TRBJ2-5
CDR3nt: TGCAGTGCTGCGACCCAGTACTTC; CDR3aa: CSAATQYF; abundance: many; v_gene: TRBV20-1; d_gene: NA; j_gene: TRBJ2-5